This TCR beta chain was found in a study of blood T cells in healthy people across ages. General study results and limits: Long-lived donors carried more naive CD4+ cells and greater diversity than aged donors. PBMCs were not sorted, which prevented a conclusive comparison of naive versus antigen-experienced cells. CMV status of donors was not determined, possibly confounding expanded clonotype changes.

Using a J-beta primer mix together with a sample-barcoded 5' primer, a second PCR was run for roughly 6 to 12 cycles. Using its own MiXCR run on the 5' RACE reads, TCRdb lists one record per CDR3 protein. The sample records roughly 680,000 distinct CDR3 sequences, around 21% being singletons. CDR3 length: 13 amino acids. Germline V gene data show CDR1 as SQVTM and CDR2 as ANQGSEA. Trimming left V 3 bases short and J 0 bases short, with 3 bases between. This clonotype was seen only a few times. Its antigen is not identified. V gene TRBV29-1 combines with J gene TRBJ2-6; D is ambiguous. The sample comprised blood. The receptor's source is a man between 70 and 80 years old in good health. In DNA, the CDR3 is TGCAGCGTTGAGCTCTCTGGGGCCAACGTCCTGACTTTC. Protein product: CSVELSGANVLTF.